The present T cell receptor (beta chain) was sequenced within a study of cytomegalovirus exposure and HLA in healthy donors. Produced via immunoSEQ multiplex PCR; TCRdb's table is partial and in-frame only. The sample holds 170,000 or so clones; about four fifths are singletons and the top ten take 2.8%. Trimming pared 0 bases from V and 8 bases from J, leaving 9 bases between. The CDR3 is made up of 13 amino acids. Per germline, CDR1 SGHRS and CDR2 YFSETQ. The TCR sequence derives from a young woman in good health and CMV-seropositive. Sequencing was carried out using PBMCs. The chain joins TRBV5-1 to TRBJ2-1, with D possibly being TRBD1 (5 bases). The CDR3 spells CASSLVFRDEQFF. The CDR3 DNA follows: TGCGCCAGCAGCTTGGTATTCAGGGATGAGCAGTTCTTC.